Listed below are T cell receptor beta chains from one sample, sequenced in a study of beta chain features in type 1 diabetes. Using immunoSEQ multiplex PCR, the repertoire was profiled, and TCRdb retains in-frame clones only, with some absent. The sample has 200,000 to 250,000 clones, approximately 11% seen once. Sequenced: central memory CD4+ T cells from blood. These receptors came from a man between 18 and 35 years old in good health. Both conserved end residues are part of each CDR3. D genes are given only for firm matches. Not every row has a clone size; where given, it reads once, few, many or a size class.

v_gene,d_gene,abundance,j_gene,CDR3nt,CDR3aa
TRBV29-1,TRBD1,few,TRBJ2-1,TGCAGCGCCGGACAGGACTTCAATGAGCAGTTCTTC,CSAGQDFNEQFF
TRBV4-2,TRBD2,.,TRBJ2-1,TGTGCCAGCAGCCAACCCTACGGGACTAGCGGAGACAATGAGCAGTTCTTC,CASSQPYGTSGDNEQFF
TRBV27,.,few,TRBJ2-5,TGTGCCAGCAGCCTGGGGGGGACACCGCGGGAGACCCAGTACTTC,CASSLGGTPRETQYF
TRBV2,TRBD1,few,TRBJ2-7,TGTGCCAGCGGAACAGGGGCCGACAGATCCTCCTACGAGCAGTACTTC,CASGTGADRSSYEQYF
TRBV6-5,.,.,TRBJ2-7,TGTGCCAGCAGGAACGGACAGCTCTACGAGCAGTACTTC,CASRNGQLYEQYF
TRBV7-2,.,few,TRBJ2-7,TGTGCCAGCAGCCCCCCGGGGCAGGGCCTCTACGAGCAGTACTTC,CASSPPGQGLYEQYF
TRBV10-3,TRBD2,many,TRBJ2-7,TGTGCCACCCACCCCAGCGGGAGCTACGAGCAGTACTTC,CATHPSGSYEQYF
TRBV29-1,.,.,TRBJ1-5,TGCAGCGTTGGCGGGCAGGGCAATCAGCCCCAGCATTTT,CSVGGQGNQPQHF
TRBV29-1,.,few,TRBJ1-1,TGCAGCGTCGGAAAGGCACGGGACACTGAAGCTTTCTTT,CSVGKARDTEAFF
TRBV5-1,TRBD2,few,TRBJ2-1,TGCGCCAGCAGCGTACTAGCGGGATTTTACAATGAGCAGTTCTTC,CASSVLAGFYNEQFF
TRBV5-1,.,few,TRBJ1-4,TGCGCCAGCAGCTTTGCAGGTAGTAGTGAAAAACTGTTTTTT,CASSFAGSSEKLFF
TRBV5-1,TRBD1,.,TRBJ1-1,TGCGCCAGCAGCTTGGAGGGGACAGGGTACCTGAACACTGAAGCTTTCTTT,CASSLEGTGYLNTEAFF
TRBV16,.,.,TRBJ1-2,TGTGCCAGCAGCCCACTGGGCCAATCAGGCTACACCTTC,CASSPLGQSGYTF
TRBV4-2,.,.,TRBJ1-1,TGTGCCAGCAGCTTGAATCAGGGTTACACTGAAGCTTTCTTT,CASSLNQGYTEAFF
TRBV11-2,TRBD2,.,TRBJ2-5,TGTGCCAGCAGCTACGGTCAGCGGGGCCTACAAGAGACCCAGTACTTC,CASSYGQRGLQETQYF
TRBV11-2,.,.,TRBJ1-1,TGTGCCAGCAGCTTAGCGGGCCAAACTATTGCCCGATTT,CASSLAGQTIARF
TRBV4-3,TRBD2,.,TRBJ2-3,TGCGCCAGCAGTCTGACTAGCGGCACAGATACGCAGTATTTT,CASSLTSGTDTQYF
TRBV27,.,few,TRBJ2-7,TGTGCCAGCAGTTCCGGGACATTCTCCTACGAGCAGTACTTC,CASSSGTFSYEQYF
TRBV4-1,TRBD2,few,TRBJ2-3,TGCGCCAGCAGCCAAGATGGGGCTAGCGGGAGACGGAAGACAGATACGCAGTATTTT,CASSQDGASGRRKTDTQYF
TRBV7-9,TRBD2,.,TRBJ2-7,TGTGCCAGCAGCTTAAAGTTGAGACTAGCGGGAGACTACTACGAGCAGTACTTC,CASSLKLRLAGDYYEQYF
TRBV18,.,.,TRBJ2-7,TGTGCCAGCTCAACCTCAGGGGCCATCTCCTACGAGCAGTACTTC,CASSTSGAISYEQYF
TRBV6-5,TRBD1,.,TRBJ1-2,TGTGCCAGCAGCCCCGACAGGGTGGATGGCTACACCTTC,CASSPDRVDGYTF
TRBV14,TRBD2,few,TRBJ2-1,TGTGCCAGCAGCCAAGATTTAGCGGGGAACCAGTTCTTC,CASSQDLAGNQFF
TRBV5-4,.,many,TRBJ2-3,TGTGCCAGCAGCCGCACAGATACGCAGTATTTT,CASSRTDTQYF
TRBV6-5,.,few,TRBJ2-1,TGTGCCAGCAGTTACTCGAGACTAGACAATGAGCAGTTCTTC,CASSYSRLDNEQFF
TRBV6-5,.,.,TRBJ1-1,TGTGCCAGCACCCACGAGGGCAGGGGGAACACTGAAGCTTTCTTT,CASTHEGRGNTEAFF
TRBV6-4,.,few,TRBJ2-7,TGTGCCAGCAGTGACGATGATAGTCCAGTTTCCTACGAGCAGTACTTC,CASSDDDSPVSYEQYF
TRBV29-1,TRBD1,.,TRBJ2-7,TGCAGCGTTGACAAAAGAGGACAGGCGGGCGAGCAGTACTTC,CSVDKRGQAGEQYF
TRBV10-3,.,few,TRBJ2-3,TGTGCCATCGGGATGCTAGCTACTAGCACAGATACGCAGTATTTT,CAIGMLATSTDTQYF
TRBV29-1,.,many,TRBJ1-1,TGCAGCGTGACTCAGCCCCGCACTGAAGCTTTCTTT,CSVTQPRTEAFF
TRBV15,.,few,TRBJ1-3,TGTGCCACCAGCAGAGCAGGAAGCGGCTCTGGAAACACCATATATTTT,CATSRAGSGSGNTIYF
TRBV11-3,.,few,TRBJ1-2,TGTGCCAGCAGCTTAGGAGGCCAGGGCAACTATGGCTACACCTTC,CASSLGGQGNYGYTF
TRBV5-1,TRBD2,few,TRBJ2-1,TGCGCCAGCAGCTTGGCGGGAGGGGTCCTCAATGAGCAGTTCTTC,CASSLAGGVLNEQFF
TRBV4-2,.,.,TRBJ2-2,TGTGCCAGCAGCCGGGGCGGAGACACCGGGGAGCTGTTTTTT,CASSRGGDTGELFF
TRBV10-3,TRBD1,.,TRBJ2-7,TGTGCCATCAGGGACGGACAGGGATTAAAATACGAGCAGTACTTC,CAIRDGQGLKYEQYF
TRBV30,TRBD1,.,TRBJ1-4,TGTGCCTGTACAGGGGGCTATAATGAAAAACTGTTTTTT,CACTGGYNEKLFF
TRBV19,.,many,TRBJ2-1,TGTGCCAGTAGTCCGCTCGACAGAACCAATGAGCAGTTCTTC,CASSPLDRTNEQFF
TRBV10-3,.,many,TRBJ2-7,TGTGCCATCAGTCCCGCCGGGACGGAAAGAGGTCCGTACTTC,CAISPAGTERGPYF
TRBV10-3,TRBD1,many,TRBJ1-4,TGTGCCATCGGACAGGGGGGAACTAATGAAAAACTGTTTTTT,CAIGQGGTNEKLFF
TRBV29-1,TRBD1,few,TRBJ1-2,TGCAGCGTAGCCGGGACAGTGAGCGGCTACACCTTC,CSVAGTVSGYTF